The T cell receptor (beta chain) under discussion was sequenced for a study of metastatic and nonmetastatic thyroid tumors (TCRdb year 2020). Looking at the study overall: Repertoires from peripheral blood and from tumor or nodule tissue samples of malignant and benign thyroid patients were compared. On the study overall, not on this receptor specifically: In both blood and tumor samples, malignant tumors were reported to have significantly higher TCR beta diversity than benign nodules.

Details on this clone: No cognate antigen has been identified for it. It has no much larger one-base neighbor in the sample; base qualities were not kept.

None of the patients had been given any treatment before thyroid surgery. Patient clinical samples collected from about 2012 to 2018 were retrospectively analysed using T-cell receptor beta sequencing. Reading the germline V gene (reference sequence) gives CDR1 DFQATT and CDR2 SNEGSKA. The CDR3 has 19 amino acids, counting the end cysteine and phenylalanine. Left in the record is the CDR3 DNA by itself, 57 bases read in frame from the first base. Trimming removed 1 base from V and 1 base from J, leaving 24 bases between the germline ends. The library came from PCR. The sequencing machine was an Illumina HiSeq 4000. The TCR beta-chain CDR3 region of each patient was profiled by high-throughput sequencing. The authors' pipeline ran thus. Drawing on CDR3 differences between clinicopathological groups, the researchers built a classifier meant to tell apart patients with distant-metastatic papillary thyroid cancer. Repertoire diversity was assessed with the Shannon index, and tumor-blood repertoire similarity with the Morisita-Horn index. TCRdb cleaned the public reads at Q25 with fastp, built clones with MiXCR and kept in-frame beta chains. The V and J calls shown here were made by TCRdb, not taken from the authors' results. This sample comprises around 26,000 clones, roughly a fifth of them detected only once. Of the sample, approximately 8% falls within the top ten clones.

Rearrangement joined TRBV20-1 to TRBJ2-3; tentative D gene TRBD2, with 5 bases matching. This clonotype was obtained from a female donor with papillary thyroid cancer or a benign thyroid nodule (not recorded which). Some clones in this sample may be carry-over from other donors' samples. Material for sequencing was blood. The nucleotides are TGCAGTGCTAGAGTAACCCATGTTTGGGTAGCGCGAGGCACAGATACGCAGTATTTT. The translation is CSARVTHVWVARGTDTQYF.